This T cell receptor (beta chain) originates from a study of a mutant IDH1 vaccine in newly diagnosed glioma. About the research overall: The treated population exhibited a male proportion of about 60%, a female proportion of 37.5%, and a mean age of roughly 39 years. Earlier care involved radiotherapy, temozolomide, or both, and the majority received both. Study conclusions and caveats: The occurrence of vaccine-induced immune responses was seen in 90% to 95% of patients.

Sequencing was performed with immunoSEQ multiplex PCR; in TCRdb, only in-frame clones are kept and a portion is missing. The sample includes under 30,000 clones, approximately 88% seen only once; the top ten take approximately 2.6%. Time point described: week 47, end of study. The investigators gave 300 ug of mutant IDH1 20-mer peptide in each vaccine dose, together with topical imiquimod. New WHO grade 3 or 4 IDH1-mutant, ATRX-lost astrocytomas were present in all donors. To note about this clone: Its specificity is unknown.

The germline V gene encodes CDR1 MNHEY and CDR2 SVGAGI. CDR3 length: 13 amino acids. V was trimmed by 5 bases and J by 0 bases, leaving 6 bases between them. The rearrangement joins TRBV6-5 to TRBJ2-3; D gene ambiguous. The sample was PBMCs, taken from a glioma patient whose treatment included an IDH1 peptide vaccine. The receptor was isolated from a man between 40 and 49 years old with glioma. The CDR3, as DNA: TGTGCCAGCAGTAGACGGAGCACAGATACGCAGTATTTT. Translating gives CASSRRSTDTQYF.